Presented here are 26 T cell receptor beta chains from one specimen sequenced in a study of cytomegalovirus exposure and HLA in healthy donors. PCR involved 60 Vbeta and 13 Jbeta primers. Libraries were prepared by immunoSEQ multiplex PCR; TCRdb keeps only in-frame clonotypes and omits some of them. The sample contains about 50,000 clones, around 80% of which appear only once. The sequencing sample was made of PBMCs. These receptors originate from a man in his thirties or forties in good health and CMV-seropositive.

This clone is termed medium-sized (0.01 to 0.1%). The chain employs TRBV30 and TRBJ1-3; D gene unclear. The germline V gene encodes CDR1 GTSNPN and CDR2 SVGIG (reference sequence). This CDR3 is 12 amino acids long. Trimming left V 1 base short and J 3 bases short, with 4 bases between. The CDR3 loop is CAWSAGGNTIYF. The CDR3 nucleotides are TGTGCCTGGAGTGCAGGTGGAAACACCATATATTTT.

The chain has TRBV28 and TRBJ2-3, with TRBD2 identical over 15 bases. J lost 4 bases, V lost 9 bases, and 2 bases had no gene match. In germline, CDR1 is MDHEN, CDR2 SYDVKM. The CDR3 runs to 14 residues. The CDR3 reads CASRTSGGADTQYF. The CDR3 DNA sequence: TGTGCCAGTCGGACTAGCGGGGGGGCAGATACGCAGTATTTT.

The chain has TRBV30 and TRBJ1-5; unclear D gene. Germline V gene data show CDR1 as GTSNPN and CDR2 as SVGIG (reference sequence). V gave up 1 base and J gave up 2 bases, with 6 bases separating them. The CDR3 is made up of 13 amino acids. The CDR3 DNA reads as TGTGCCTGGAGTGGTGAGGGCAATCAGCCCCAGCATTTT. This sequence encodes CAWSGEGNQPQHF.

The rearrangement joins TRBV5-1 to TRBJ2-7; 8 bases fit TRBD1. With V trimmed by 0 bases and J by 7 bases, 3 bases remained unmatched. CDR1 and CDR2 from the germline V gene are SGHRS and YFSETQ. This CDR3 comprises 13 residues. The CDR3 spells CASSLGQGWEQYF. The CDR3 DNA is TGCGCCAGCAGCTTGGGACAGGGGTGGGAGCAGTACTTC.

The V gene is TRBV2, the J gene TRBJ2-5; maybe TRBD1 (5 bases). CDR3 length: 13 residues. Germline values: CDR1 SNHLY, CDR2 FYNNEI. The V and J ends lost 7 bases and 4 bases respectively, with 13 bases between them. The CDR3 protein is CASKVRALETQYF. The DNA for the CDR3 is TGTGCCAGCAAGGTCAGGGCGCTAGAGACCCAGTACTTC.

This clone was recorded a few times. The rearrangement uses TRBV7-9 and TRBJ1-2, with 7 bases aligning to TRBD1. The CDR3 runs 13 residues. With 5 bases clipped from V and 8 bases from J, the junction kept 8 bases outside the gene matches. The germline CDR1 and CDR2 sequences are SEHNR and FQNEAQ (reference sequence). This chain's CDR3 is CASSLLTGLGYTF. The CDR3 DNA reads TGTGCCAGCAGCCTATTGACAGGGTTGGGCTACACCTTC. Using reference TRBV7-9 and TRBJ1-2 for the parts outside the CDR3, the full variable domain is DTGVSQNPRHKITKRGQNVTFRCDPISEHNRLYWYRQTLGQGPEFLTYFQNEAQLEKSRLLSDRFSAERPKGSFSTLEIQRTEQGDSAMYLCASSLLTGLGYTFGSGTRLTVV.

The gene calls are TRBV11-2 and TRBJ2-7; unclear D gene. The CDR3 length is 12 residues. The ends were cut back, 1 base at V and 6 bases at J, with 7 bases in the middle. Germline CDR1 SGHAT, CDR2 FQNNGV. CDR3: CASSLGAGEQYF. In DNA form, the CDR3 reads TGTGCCAGCAGCTTAGGGGCCGGCGAGCAGTACTTC.

The CDR3 spells CASSPDRGHLRVYGYTF. In DNA form, the CDR3 reads TGTGCCAGCAGCCCGGACAGGGGGCACCTTAGAGTCTATGGCTACACCTTC. The chain links TRBV5-6 to TRBJ1-2; TRBD1 matches at 11 bases. The CDR3 has 17 residues. From germline, CDR1 is SGHDT and CDR2 YYEEEE. Losses at the gene ends were 4 bases for V and 4 bases for J; bases not matched to a gene: 12.

This chain joins TRBV5-4 and TRBJ2-1; 7 bases are shared with TRBD1. Germline V gene data show CDR1 as SGHNT and CDR2 as YYREEE (reference sequence). This CDR3 has 14 amino acids. J lost 4 bases, V lost 0 bases, and 1 base had no gene match. CDR3 nucleotide sequence: TGTGCCAGCAGCTTGGTGGGACAGTACAATGAGCAGTTCTTC. Translated: CASSLVGQYNEQFF.

The chain has TRBV13 and TRBJ1-6; tentatively, D is TRBD1 (5 bases). Trimming took off 0 bases at V and 8 bases at J, with 8 bases between the two ends. Per the germline V gene, CDR1 is PRHDT and CDR2 is FYEKMQ (reference sequence). This CDR3 region has 14 residues. CDR3 sequence (DNA): TGTGCCAGCAGCTTAGGGCAGGGTTATTCACCCCTCCACTTT. Its protein product is CASSLGQGYSPLHF.

The chain uses TRBV5-1 and TRBJ2-3, with D possibly being TRBD1 (6 bases). The CDR3 sequence is 14 residues long. Trimming pared 3 bases from V and 0 bases from J, leaving 8 bases between. CDR1 and CDR2 from the germline V gene are SGHRS and YFSETQ. The CDR3 protein is CASSSGDSTDTQYF. The CDR3 region has the DNA TGCGCCAGCAGCTCAGGGGATAGCACAGATACGCAGTATTTT.

V and J are TRBV2 and TRBJ1-4; TRBD1 is a possible D gene (6 bases). The V end was cut by 0 bases, the J end by 12 bases, with 8 bases between. The CDR3 covers 12 residues. Germline V gives CDR1 SNHLY, CDR2 FYNNEI. Here the CDR3 reads CASSEATGQLFF. The DNA of the CDR3 is TGTGCCAGCAGTGAAGCAACAGGGCAACTGTTTTTT.

This sequence joins TRBV30 and TRBJ2-5, with 9 bases that match TRBD2. The J segment lost 3 bases and the V segment lost 2 bases, leaving 13 bases of the junction unmatched. CDR1 and CDR2 from the germline V gene are GTSNPN and SVGIG (reference sequence). The CDR3 covers 17 residues. CDR3 protein: CAWSSPYERGVEETQYF. In DNA form, the CDR3 reads TGTGCCTGGAGTAGCCCATACGAGCGGGGGGTAGAAGAGACCCAGTACTTC.

The chain employs TRBV7-3 and TRBJ2-1; D might be TRBD1 (7 bases). Germline CDR1 reads SGHTA; CDR2 reads FQGTGA. V was pared by 5 bases and J by 2 bases, with 16 bases between. The CDR3 extends over 16 amino acids. CDR3 coding DNA: TGTGCCAGCAGCCCGGAGGGGGCCCTACCCTACAATGAGCAGTTCTTC. Translating it yields CASSPEGALPYNEQFF.

The CDR3 region has the DNA TGTGCCAGCAGCTTGGAGGGGGAAGAGACCCAGTACTTC. This codes for CASSLEGEETQYF. The genes are TRBV5-4 and TRBJ2-5; D may be TRBD1 (6 bases). Trimming stripped 0 bases from V and 3 bases from J, with 6 bases between. The germline V gene has CDR1 SGHNT and CDR2 YYREEE (reference sequence). The CDR3 length is 13 residues.

V and J are TRBV18 and TRBJ1-1; a weak D match, TRBD1 (5 bases). Germline V lookup: CDR1 KGHSH, CDR2 LQKENI. This CDR3 has 12 amino acids. The germline V and J ends were trimmed by 1 base and 7 bases, with 7 bases remaining between them. In nucleotides, the CDR3 is TGTGCCAGCTCACCACGTACAGGTGAAGCTTTCTTT. It encodes CASSPRTGEAFF.

This clone was counted a few times. This chain connects TRBV5-6 to TRBJ1-1; D is uncertain. Trimming took off 1 base at V and 2 bases at J, with 9 bases between the two ends. The CDR3 totals 14 residues. The germline gives CDR1 SGHDT, CDR2 YYEEEE. The CDR3 reads CASSLRYSNTEAFF. DNA of the CDR3: TGTGCCAGCAGCTTGCGCTACAGTAACACTGAAGCTTTCTTT.

In the case of this clone: Other nucleotide sequences in the sample specify the same CDR3. This chain connects TRBV4-1 to TRBJ2-1; D gene uncertain. The CDR3 consists of 16 residues. Germline values: CDR1 MGHRA, CDR2 YSYEKL. The V gene lost 3 bases and the J gene lost 5 bases, with 17 bases spanning the gap. Here the CDR3 DNA reads TGCGCCAGCAGCCATTTCCTTTCGGTAGCCAACAATGAGCAGTTCTTC. It codes for CASSHFLSVANNEQFF.

The V call is TRBV28, the J call TRBJ1-3; the D gene is possibly TRBD1 (5 bases). Trimming left V 5 bases short and J 1 base short, with 15 bases between. Germline assignment: CDR1 MDHEN and CDR2 SYDVKM. CDR3 length: 16 residues. CDR3 protein: CASSPWDGGSGNTIYF. The CDR3 nucleotides read TGTGCCAGCAGTCCATGGGACGGGGGATCTGGAAACACCATATATTTT.

V and J are TRBV5-8 and TRBJ1-4; 9 positions match TRBD1. Germline V gene lookup returns CDR1 SGHTS and CDR2 YDEGEE. The CDR3 totals 16 residues. With V trimmed by 4 bases and J by 4 bases, 8 bases remained unmatched. DNA of the CDR3: TGTGCCAGCAGCGTACCGGGACAGGGCTTTAATGAAAAACTGTTTTTT. Its protein product is CASSVPGQGFNEKLFF.

This clone was seen a handful of times. CDR3: CASMSGTGAFGTQYF. The DNA of the CDR3 is TGTGCCAGTATGAGCGGGACAGGGGCATTCGGTACGCAGTATTTT. The rearrangement joins TRBV2 to TRBJ2-3; 10 bases are shared with TRBD1. Germline V lookup: CDR1 SNHLY, CDR2 FYNNEI. The CDR3 loop spans 15 amino acids. J was trimmed by 8 bases and V by 9 bases; bases with no gene match: 14. Looking up the rest from reference TRBV2 and TRBJ2-3 gives the full variable domain: EPEVTQTPSHQVTQMGQEVILRCVPISNHLYFYWYRQILGQKVEFLVSFYNNEISEKSEIFDDQFSVERPDGSNFTLKIRSTKLEDSAMYFCASMSGTGAFGTQYFGPGTRLTVL.

This clone was counted between two and nine times. The chain uses TRBV28 and TRBJ1-2; TRBD1 agrees at 8 bases. The CDR3 runs to 12 residues. CDR1 and CDR2 (germline): MDHEN, SYDVKM. With 6 bases clipped from V and 8 bases from J, the junction kept 5 bases outside the gene matches. CDR3 coding DNA: TGTGCCAGCAGGTCTACAGGGGGGGGCTACACCTTC. Translating gives CASRSTGGGYTF.

This chain links TRBV9 with TRBJ2-3; possible D gene TRBD1, 7 bases. Trimming took 4 bases from V and 4 from J, leaving 16 bases between them. Germline V gene sequence: CDR1 SGDLS, CDR2 YYNGEE. The CDR3 covers 15 residues. CDR3 residues: CASSPLTGRPDTQYF. The CDR3, as DNA: TGTGCCAGCAGCCCTCTGACAGGGAGGCCAGATACGCAGTATTTT.

This chain connects TRBV7-9 to TRBJ1-3; TRBD1 aligns across 9 bases. Germline trimming cut 4 bases from V and 3 bases from J; bases unmatched to any gene: 7. CDR1 and CDR2 from the germline V gene are SEHNR and FQNEAQ (reference sequence). This CDR3 is 16 amino acids long. The CDR3 bases are TGTGCCAGCAGCTACCGGACAGGGGAAGGTGGAAACACCATATATTTT. This encodes CASSYRTGEGGNTIYF.

A word on this clone: The germline gene is not matched at one end of the junction; a read error may be the cause. The V and J genes are TRBV20-1 and TRBJ1-2; weak D call: TRBD1 (5 bases). Germline loops: CDR1 DFQATT, CDR2 SNEGSKA (reference sequence). The CDR3 totals 10 residues. The CDR3 is CSASSGHLAF. Here the CDR3 DNA reads TGCAGTGCTAGCTCTGGACACCTTGCCTTC.

The chain links TRBV6-1 to TRBJ2-7, with D hard to call. CDR1 and CDR2 (germline): MNHNS, SASEGT. The germline V and J ends were trimmed by 2 bases and 0 bases, with 11 bases remaining between them. This CDR3 comprises 15 residues. DNA for the CDR3: TGTGCCAGCAGTGAAAGTCCCACGGTCTCCTACGAGCAGTACTTC. Protein product: CASSESPTVSYEQYF.